This T cell receptor beta chain is drawn from a study of vaccination and CD4 T cells after COVID-19. Looking at the study overall: Control wells got either CEFX epitopes, HIV-1 Nef peptides, or no peptide at all.

This clonotype has just a few counts. The antigen is unknown. Sequencing of cultured CD4+ T cell DNA used the Oncomine TCR Beta short-read assay. Extraction of genomic DNA was performed on cultured CD4+ T cells. Each CDR3 protein is one row after TCRdb ran MiXCR on the PCR reads. In the table there are a few thousand distinct CDR3 sequences, nearly 25% of which are singletons. Treatment described: approximately 9-day PBMC culture with coronavirus spike peptide pools or control peptides (ViraFEST assay). During the years 2011-2018, before the COVID-19 pandemic, the unexposed donor's CD4+ T cells were collected. The CDR3 extends over 16 amino acids. Germline V CDR1 and CDR2: MNHEY, SMNVEV (reference sequence). Trimming stripped 5 bases from V and 3 bases from J, with 18 bases between.

Sequencing used CD4+ T cells from blood, cultured in vitro. The rearrangement joins TRBV27 to TRBJ2-3; D may be TRBD2 (6 bases). This receptor was taken from a human donor in good health. CDR3 protein: CASSPLEFGGTDTQYF. The CDR3 region has the DNA TGTGCCAGCAGTCCCTTAGAATTCGGGGGTACAGATACGCAGTATTTT.